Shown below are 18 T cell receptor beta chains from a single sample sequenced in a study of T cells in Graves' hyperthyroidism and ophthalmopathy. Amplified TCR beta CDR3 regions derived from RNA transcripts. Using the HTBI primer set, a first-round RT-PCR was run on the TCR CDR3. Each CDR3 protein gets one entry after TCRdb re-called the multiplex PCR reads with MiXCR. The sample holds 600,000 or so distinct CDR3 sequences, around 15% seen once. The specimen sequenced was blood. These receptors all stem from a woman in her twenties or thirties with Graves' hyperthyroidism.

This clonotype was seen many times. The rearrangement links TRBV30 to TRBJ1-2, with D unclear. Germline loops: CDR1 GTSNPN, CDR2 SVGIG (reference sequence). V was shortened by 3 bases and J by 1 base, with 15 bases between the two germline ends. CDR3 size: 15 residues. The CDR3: CAWREPRPSNYGYTF. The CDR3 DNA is TGTGCCTGGAGGGAACCAAGGCCCAGTAACTATGGCTACACCTTC.

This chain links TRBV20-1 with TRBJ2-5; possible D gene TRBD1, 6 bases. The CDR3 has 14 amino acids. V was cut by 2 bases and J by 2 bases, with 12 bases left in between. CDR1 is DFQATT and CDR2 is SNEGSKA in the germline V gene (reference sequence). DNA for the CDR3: TGCAGTGCTAGACAGCCGGGACAACAAGAGACCCAGTACTTC. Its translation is CSARQPGQQETQYF.

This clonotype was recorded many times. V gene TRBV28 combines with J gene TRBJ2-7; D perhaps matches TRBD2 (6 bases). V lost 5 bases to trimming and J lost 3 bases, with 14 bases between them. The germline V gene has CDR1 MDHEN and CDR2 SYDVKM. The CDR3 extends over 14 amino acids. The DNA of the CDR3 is TGTGCCAGCAGTGAAGGACTACATCTCTACGAGCAGTACTTC. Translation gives CASSEGLHLYEQYF. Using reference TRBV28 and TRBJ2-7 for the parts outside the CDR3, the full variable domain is DVKVTQSSRYLVKRTGEKVFLECVQDMDHENMFWYRQDPGLGLRLIYFSYDVKMKEKGDIPEGYSVSREKKERFSLILESASTNQTSMYLCASSEGLHLYEQYFGPGTRLTVT.

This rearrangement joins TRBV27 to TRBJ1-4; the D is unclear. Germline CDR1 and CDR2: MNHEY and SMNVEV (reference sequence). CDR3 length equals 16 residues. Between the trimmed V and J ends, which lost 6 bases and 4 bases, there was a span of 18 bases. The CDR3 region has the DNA TGTGCCAGCAGACCTAAAATCTACAGACATAATGAAAAACTGTTTTTT. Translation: CASRPKIYRHNEKLFF.

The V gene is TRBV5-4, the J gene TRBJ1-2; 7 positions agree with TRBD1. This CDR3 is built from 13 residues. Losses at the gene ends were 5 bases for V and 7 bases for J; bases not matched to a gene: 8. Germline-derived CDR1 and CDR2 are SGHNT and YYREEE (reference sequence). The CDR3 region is CASRNDRDSGYTF. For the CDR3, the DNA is TGTGCCAGCAGGAATGACAGGGATTCTGGCTACACCTTC.

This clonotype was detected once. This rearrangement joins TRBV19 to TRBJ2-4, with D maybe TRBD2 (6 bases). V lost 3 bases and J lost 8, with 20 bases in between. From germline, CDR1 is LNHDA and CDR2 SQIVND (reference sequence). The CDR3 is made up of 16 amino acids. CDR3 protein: CASSIPTRWGEDIQYF. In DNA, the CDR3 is TGTGCCAGTAGTATCCCGACTAGGTGGGGAGAAGACATTCAGTACTTC. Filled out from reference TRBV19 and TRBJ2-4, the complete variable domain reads DGGITQSPKYLFRKEGQNVTLSCEQNLNHDAMYWYRQDPGQGLRLIYYSQIVNDFQKGDIAEGYSVSREKKESFPLTVTSAQKNPTAFYLCASSIPTRWGEDIQYFGAGTRLSVL.

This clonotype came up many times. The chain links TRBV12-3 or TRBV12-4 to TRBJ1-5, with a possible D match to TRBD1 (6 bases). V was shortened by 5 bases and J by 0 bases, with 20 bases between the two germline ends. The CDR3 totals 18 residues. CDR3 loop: CASSPNRGLVYSNQPQHF. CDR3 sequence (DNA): TGTGCCAGCAGTCCTAATAGGGGGTTAGTCTATAGCAATCAGCCCCAGCATTTT.

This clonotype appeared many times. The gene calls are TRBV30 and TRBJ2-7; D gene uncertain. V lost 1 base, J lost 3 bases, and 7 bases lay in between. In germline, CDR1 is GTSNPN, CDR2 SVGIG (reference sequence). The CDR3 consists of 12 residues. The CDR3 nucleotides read TGTGCCTGGAGTGCATCCGGCTACGAGCAGTACTTC. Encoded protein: CAWSASGYEQYF.

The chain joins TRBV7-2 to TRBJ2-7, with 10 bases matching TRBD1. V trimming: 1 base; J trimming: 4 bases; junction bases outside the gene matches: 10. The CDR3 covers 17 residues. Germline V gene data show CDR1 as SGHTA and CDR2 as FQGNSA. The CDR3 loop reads CASSLVAARDRGYEQYF. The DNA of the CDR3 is TGTGCCAGCAGCTTAGTAGCTGCCCGGGACAGGGGTTACGAGCAGTACTTC.

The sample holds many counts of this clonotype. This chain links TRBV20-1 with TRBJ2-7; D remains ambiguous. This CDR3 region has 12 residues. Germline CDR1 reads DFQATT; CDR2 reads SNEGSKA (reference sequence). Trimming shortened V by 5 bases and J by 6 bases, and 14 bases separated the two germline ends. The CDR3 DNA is TGCAGTGCTGGCGTTACAGTTGGCGAGCAGTACTTC. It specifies CSAGVTVGEQYF.

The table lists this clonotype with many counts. CDR3: CASSPRTSAITDTQYF. CDR3 DNA sequence: TGTGCCAGCAGCCCCAGGACTAGCGCCATCACAGATACGCAGTATTTT. This chain connects TRBV4-2 to TRBJ2-3; the match to TRBD2 covers 9 bases. After removal of 4 bases from V and 2 bases from J, the junction contained 7 bases not matched to a gene. The CDR3 contains 16 residues. Germline CDR1 is LGHNA and CDR2 is YNFKEQ.

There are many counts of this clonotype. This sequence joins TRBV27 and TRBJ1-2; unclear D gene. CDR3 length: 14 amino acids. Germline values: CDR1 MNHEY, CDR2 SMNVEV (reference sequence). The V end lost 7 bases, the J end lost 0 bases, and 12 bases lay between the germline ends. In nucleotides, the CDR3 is TGTGCCAGCAATCGCGACGGTTCTAACTATGGCTACACCTTC. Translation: CASNRDGSNYGYTF.

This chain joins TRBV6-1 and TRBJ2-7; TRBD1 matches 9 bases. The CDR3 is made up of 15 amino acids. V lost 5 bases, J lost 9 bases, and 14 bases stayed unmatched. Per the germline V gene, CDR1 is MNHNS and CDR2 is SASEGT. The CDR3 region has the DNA TGTGCCAGCAGTCCGGACAGGGGAAACCCAGAGGGGCAGTACTTC. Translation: CASSPDRGNPEGQYF.

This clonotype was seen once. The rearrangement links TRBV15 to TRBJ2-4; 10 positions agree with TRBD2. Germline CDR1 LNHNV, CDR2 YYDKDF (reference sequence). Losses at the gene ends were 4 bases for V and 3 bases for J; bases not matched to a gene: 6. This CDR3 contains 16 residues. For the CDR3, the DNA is TGTGCCACCAGCACGAGGACTAGCGGAAACAAAAACATTCAGTACTTC. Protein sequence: CATSTRTSGNKNIQYF.

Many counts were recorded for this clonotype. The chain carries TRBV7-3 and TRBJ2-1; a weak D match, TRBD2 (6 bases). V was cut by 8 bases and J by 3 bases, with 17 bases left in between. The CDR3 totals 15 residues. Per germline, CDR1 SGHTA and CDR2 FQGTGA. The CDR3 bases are TGTGCCAGCGGATCGGGGACTGGATACTACAATGAGCAGTTCTTC. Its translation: CASGSGTGYYNEQFF.

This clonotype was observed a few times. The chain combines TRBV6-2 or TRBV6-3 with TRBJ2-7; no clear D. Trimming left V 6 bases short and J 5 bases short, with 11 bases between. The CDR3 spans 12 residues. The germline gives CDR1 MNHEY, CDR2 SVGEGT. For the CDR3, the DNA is TGTGCCAGCAGCGGGCCTGAGGACGAGCAGTACTTC. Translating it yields CASSGPEDEQYF.

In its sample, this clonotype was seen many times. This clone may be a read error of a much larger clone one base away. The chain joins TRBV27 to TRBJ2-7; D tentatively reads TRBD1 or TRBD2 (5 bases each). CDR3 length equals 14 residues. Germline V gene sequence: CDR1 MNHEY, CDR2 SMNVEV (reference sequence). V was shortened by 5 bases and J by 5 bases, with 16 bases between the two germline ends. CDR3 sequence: CASSDLGTWDEQYF. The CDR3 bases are TGTGCCAGCAGTGATTTGGGGACGTGGGACGAGCAGTACTTC.

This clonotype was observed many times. The CDR3 nucleotides read TGTGCCAGCAGGCCGGGACTAAAGAGGGAGACCCAGTACTTC. Translation gives CASRPGLKRETQYF. The chain links TRBV28 to TRBJ2-5, with 7 bases identical to TRBD2. Germline V lookup: CDR1 MDHEN, CDR2 SYDVKM. There are 14 residues in the CDR3. V lost 6 bases and J lost 5; bases outside the gene matches: 9. Based on the CDR3 plus reference TRBV28 and TRBJ2-5, the full variable domain is DVKVTQSSRYLVKRTGEKVFLECVQDMDHENMFWYRQDPGLGLRLIYFSYDVKMKEKGDIPEGYSVSREKKERFSLILESASTNQTSMYLCASRPGLKRETQYFGPGTRLLVL.